This is a list of T cell receptor beta chains from one sample in a study of blood T cell repertoires in COVID-19. Libraries were prepared by immunoSEQ multiplex PCR; TCRdb keeps only in-frame clonotypes and omits some of them. The profile shows over 250,000 clones, 65% to 90% of them singletons. The sample consisted of peripheral blood. The receptor source for this set is a human donor in a cohort sampled during active COVID-19. Both conserved end residues are part of each CDR3. D genes are given only for firm matches. Clone size is not always given. Where it is, it says once, few, many or a class for expanded clones.

DNA,CDR3,J,size,D,V
TGTGCCAGCAGTTTATCCCACCAGGAGACCCAGTACTTC,CASSLSHQETQYF,TRBJ2-5,.,.,TRBV28
TGTGCCACCCGGACTAGCGGGATATATACGCAGTATTTT,CATRTSGIYTQYF,TRBJ2-3,.,TRBD2,TRBV19
TGTGCCAGCAGTTTCGGGACTTCTACTTCCCGCACAGATACGCAGTATTTT,CASSFGTSTSRTDTQYF,TRBJ2-3,.,.,TRBV27
TGCAGTGCTAATAGGGGTGGTGAGCAGTTCTTC,CSANRGGEQFF,TRBJ2-1,.,.,TRBV20-1
TGTGCCAGTAGTACCTCGCTTACAGAAAGCTCCTACAATGAGCAGTTCTTC,CASSTSLTESSYNEQFF,TRBJ2-1,.,.,TRBV19
TGTGCCAGCAGCCCGGGACAAACCCAAGAGACCCAGTACTTC,CASSPGQTQETQYF,TRBJ2-5,.,.,TRBV7-9
TGTGCCAGCAGTTTACCGCACAGGGCCTACGAGCAGTACTTC,CASSLPHRAYEQYF,TRBJ2-7,once,.,TRBV28
TGTGCCAGCAGTGCCTTAGGGGCTAGCGACACAGATACGCAGTATTTT,CASSALGASDTDTQYF,TRBJ2-3,.,.,TRBV6-1
TGTGCCAGCAGTGTCCTTTTCTATCAGGGGGCTAATAACGAGCAGTACTTC,CASSVLFYQGANNEQYF,TRBJ2-7,.,TRBD1,TRBV6-1
TGTGCCTCGGAAATTGGGCAGGCGTTTAGGTATGGCTACACCTTC,CASEIGQAFRYGYTF,TRBJ1-2,.,.,TRBV30
TGTGCCAGCAGTCAAGCTGGGGAGCTGTTTTTT,CASSQAGELFF,TRBJ2-2,.,.,TRBV3-1/TRBV3-2
TGTGCCAGCAGCACTCACAGGAGCCTCCTTAATTCACCCCTCCACTTT,CASSTHRSLLNSPLHF,TRBJ1-6,.,.,TRBV27
TGCGCCAGCAAGAGGGGGAGCACGGGCAGGGAGACCCAGTACTTC,CASKRGSTGRETQYF,TRBJ2-5,.,.,TRBV5-1
TGTGCCAGCAGGGGGACAGGGGGATCTGGAAACACCATATATTTT,CASRGTGGSGNTIYF,TRBJ1-3,.,TRBD1,TRBV2
TGTGCCATCAGTGAGTTTCGACCGACAGGGGGGATTGAAAAACTGTTTTTT,CAISEFRPTGGIEKLFF,TRBJ1-4,.,TRBD1,TRBV10-3
TGTGCCAGCAGGACATCGGGGAGGCGGACACGAAACAATGAGCAGTTCTTC,CASRTSGRRTRNNEQFF,TRBJ2-1,.,.,TRBV5-5
TGCGCCAGCAGCTCCCAGGGGGACTATGGCTACACCTTC,CASSSQGDYGYTF,TRBJ1-2,few,TRBD1,TRBV5-1
TGTGCCAGCAGCCAAGAGTTTCTAGCGGGAACCTTCCGGGAGACCCAGTACTTC,CASSQEFLAGTFRETQYF,TRBJ2-5,once,TRBD2,TRBV14
TGTGCCTCTCAGGGGTTCTATGGCTACACCTTC,CASQGFYGYTF,TRBJ1-2,many,.,TRBV19
TGCGCCAGCAGCTTATCCCGGGGGACTGAAGCTTTCTTT,CASSLSRGTEAFF,TRBJ1-1,.,.,TRBV5-1
TGTGCCAGCAGTTCTCCCGGGACTAGCGGGAGTTTAGGCTACGAGCAGTACTTC,CASSSPGTSGSLGYEQYF,TRBJ2-7,many,TRBD2,TRBV27
TGTGCCAGCAGCGTAGGTCCTGGTGGGCAGACCCAGTACTTC,CASSVGPGGQTQYF,TRBJ2-5,.,.,TRBV9
TGTGCCATCAGTGAGTCTGGCCAACTGAGGACTGAAGCTTTCTTT,CAISESGQLRTEAFF,TRBJ1-1,.,.,TRBV10-3
TGTGCCAGCAGCTTAGGGGTGGGCCCAGATACGCAGTATTTT,CASSLGVGPDTQYF,TRBJ2-3,.,.,TRBV7-2
TGTGCCAGCAGCTTGGACAGGGAGGATCAGCAGTACTTC,CASSLDREDQQYF,TRBJ2-7,once,TRBD1,TRBV7-2
TGCGCCAGCAGCCAGAGCGGGACAGGGACCGTATACGAGCAGTACTTC,CASSQSGTGTVYEQYF,TRBJ2-7,.,TRBD1,TRBV4-1
TGTGCCAGCAGTGAACTAGGGAGTTTGGCGAAAGAGACCCAGTACTTC,CASSELGSLAKETQYF,TRBJ2-5,few,.,TRBV9
TGTGCCAGCAGCTTGGAGCGGGATACGCAGTATTTT,CASSLERDTQYF,TRBJ2-3,.,.,TRBV5-4
TGTGCCAGCAGCCAAGAACGGACAGACTCTGGAAACACCATATATTTT,CASSQERTDSGNTIYF,TRBJ1-3,.,.,TRBV4-2
TGTGCCAGCAGCTTAATGGGAGTCACAGATACGCAGTATTTT,CASSLMGVTDTQYF,TRBJ2-3,.,.,TRBV7-2
TGTGCCAGCAGCGGGGACTTGTGGGGGACGAATGAGCAGTTCTTC,CASSGDLWGTNEQFF,TRBJ2-1,.,.,TRBV9
TGTGCCAGCAGCGTCGGACAGAACACTGAAGCTTTCTTT,CASSVGQNTEAFF,TRBJ1-1,few,.,TRBV7-9
TGTGCCAGCAGCTTAGTGTGGGGGGACGAGCAGTACTTC,CASSLVWGDEQYF,TRBJ2-7,once,.,TRBV7-2
TGTGCCAGTAGTCGAGCGGGAGGGCCAAATGAGCAGTTCTTC,CASSRAGGPNEQFF,TRBJ2-1,.,TRBD2,TRBV19
TGTGCCACCAGCAGAGATCCCCCTGTAGCCCAAGAGACCCAGTACTTC,CATSRDPPVAQETQYF,TRBJ2-5,.,.,TRBV15
TGTGCCAGTAGTATCGGGACTTTATACAATGAGCAGTTCTTC,CASSIGTLYNEQFF,TRBJ2-1,.,.,TRBV19
TGTGCCAGTAGCGCTACCTACGGGACTAGCGGGAGATTGGTTGAGCAGTTCTTC,CASSATYGTSGRLVEQFF,TRBJ2-1,.,TRBD2,TRBV19
TGTGCCAGCTCACCACTGACTAGTCCCCCCGGGGAGCTGTTTTTT,CASSPLTSPPGELFF,TRBJ2-2,few,.,TRBV18
TGTGCCAGCACTATTCGGGCTCCGGAGGCGGGCTACACCTTC,CASTIRAPEAGYTF,TRBJ1-2,.,.,TRBV7-2
TGTGCCAGCAGTGAGGGGGACAGGTTTTCAGATACGCAGTATTTT,CASSEGDRFSDTQYF,TRBJ2-3,.,TRBD1,TRBV6-1